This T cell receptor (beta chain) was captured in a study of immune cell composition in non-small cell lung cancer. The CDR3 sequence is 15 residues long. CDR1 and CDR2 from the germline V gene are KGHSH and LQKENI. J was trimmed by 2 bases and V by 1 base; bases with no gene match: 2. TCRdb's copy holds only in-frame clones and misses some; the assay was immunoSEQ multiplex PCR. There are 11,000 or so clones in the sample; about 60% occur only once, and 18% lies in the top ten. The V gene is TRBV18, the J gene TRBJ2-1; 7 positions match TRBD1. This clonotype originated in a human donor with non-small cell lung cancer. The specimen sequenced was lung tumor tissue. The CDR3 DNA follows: TGTGCCAGCTCACCACGGGACAGCGCCTACAATGAGCAGTTCTTC. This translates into CASSPRDSAYNEQFF.